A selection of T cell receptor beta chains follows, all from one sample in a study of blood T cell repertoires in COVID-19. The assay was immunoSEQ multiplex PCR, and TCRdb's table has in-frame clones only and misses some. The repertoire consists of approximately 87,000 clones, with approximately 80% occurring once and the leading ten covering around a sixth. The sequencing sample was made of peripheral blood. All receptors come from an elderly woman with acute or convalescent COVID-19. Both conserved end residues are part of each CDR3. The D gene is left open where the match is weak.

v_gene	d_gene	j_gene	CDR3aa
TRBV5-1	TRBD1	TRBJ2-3	CASSATLTTGVKDTQYF
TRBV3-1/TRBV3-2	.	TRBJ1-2	CASSGRVYGYTF
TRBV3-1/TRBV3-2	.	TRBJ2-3	CASSQDGAGGDTQYF
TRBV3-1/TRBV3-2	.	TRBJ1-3	CASSQPRTDSGNTIYF
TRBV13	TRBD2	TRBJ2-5	CASSLVGLAGGNETQYF
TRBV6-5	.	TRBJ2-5	CASSYRGNQETQYF
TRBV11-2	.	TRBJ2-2	CASRYSGGNAGELFF
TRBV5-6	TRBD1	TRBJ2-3	CASSLGTGLVTDTQYF
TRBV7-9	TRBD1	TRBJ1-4	CASSFSRGLSEKLFF
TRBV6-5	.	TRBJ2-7	CASRISPSAGPSPYF
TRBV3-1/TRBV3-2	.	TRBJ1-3	CASSPGKAGNTIYF
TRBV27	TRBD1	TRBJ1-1	CASSPDRVNTEAFF
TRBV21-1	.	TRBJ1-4	CASSRRQGGTNEKLFF
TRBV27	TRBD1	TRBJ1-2	CASSLGTAPTYSGYTF
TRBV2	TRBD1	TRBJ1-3	CASSAGTGGNTIYF
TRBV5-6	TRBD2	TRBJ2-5	CASSTRIAGGETQYF
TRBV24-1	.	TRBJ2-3	CATTSSTDTQYF
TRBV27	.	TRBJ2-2	CASSFSRSAGELFF
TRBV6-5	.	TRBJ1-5	CASNREIGQPQHF
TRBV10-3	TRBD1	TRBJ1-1	CAISERDRTPEAFF
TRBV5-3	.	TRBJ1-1	CARSQPCLRGLNTEAFF
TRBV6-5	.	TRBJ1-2	CASSYESGSGYTF
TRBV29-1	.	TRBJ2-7	CSVGQTGSYEQYF
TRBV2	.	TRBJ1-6	CARTDTRGSPLHF
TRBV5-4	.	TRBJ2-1	CASSPAGNSYNEQFF
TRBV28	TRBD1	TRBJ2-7	CASSALRTGGLILPYEQYF
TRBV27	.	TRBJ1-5	CASSLSRVSQPQHF
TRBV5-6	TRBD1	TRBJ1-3	CASSPSQGAPGNTIYF
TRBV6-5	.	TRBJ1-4	CASSPGSTNEKLFF
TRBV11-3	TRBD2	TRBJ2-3	CASSLGLAGARTDTQYF
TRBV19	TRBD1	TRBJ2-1	CASSQSTGAKSYNEQFF
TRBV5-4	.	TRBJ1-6	CASSFVGDSPLHF
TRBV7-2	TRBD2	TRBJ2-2	CASSRTSGNTGELFF
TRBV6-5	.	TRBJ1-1	CASSPKRNTEAFF
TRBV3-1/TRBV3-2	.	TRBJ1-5	CASSQSGGVGNQPQHF
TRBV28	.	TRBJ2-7	CASSDRPTDYDEQYF
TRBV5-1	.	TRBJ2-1	CASLRIPAERRQDNEQFF
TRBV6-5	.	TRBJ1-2	CATLDSLRYGYTF
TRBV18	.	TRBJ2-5	CASSPDSGETQYF
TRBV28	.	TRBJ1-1	CASSFFGGTEAFF
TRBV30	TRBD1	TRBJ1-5	CAWSLTGGRNQPQHF
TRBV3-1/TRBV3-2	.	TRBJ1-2	CASSQGGRGYGYTF
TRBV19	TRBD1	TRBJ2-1	CASSAQQGKGGEQFF
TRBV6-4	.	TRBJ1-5	CASSPVWGQDQPQHF
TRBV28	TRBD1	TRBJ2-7	CASGQAPYEQYF
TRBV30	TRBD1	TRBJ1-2	CAWSGDREGYGYTF